The entry below gives a single T cell receptor (beta chain) sequence along with its context. This sample was included in a study of blood T cell repertoires in COVID-19. Background on the study: Samples taken during acute and convalescent COVID-19 were collected in the United States, Italy and Spain.

This table comes from immunoSEQ multiplex PCR, and its TCRdb copy is limited to in-frame clones, with some not included. The sample holds around 230,000 clones; about 84% are singletons and the top ten take about 8%. CDR3 size: 13 residues. V gave up 8 bases and J gave up 5 bases, with 19 bases separating them. Germline V gene lookup returns CDR1 GTSNPN and CDR2 SVGIG (reference sequence). Sample: peripheral blood. This chain uses TRBV30 with TRBJ2-7, with D perhaps TRBD1 (5 bases). This clonotype originated in a woman aged 80 or over with acute or convalescent COVID-19. CDR3 nucleotide sequence: TGTGCCCGGTCCCCTGGCAGGGCCCACGAGCAGTACTTC. Protein: CARSPGRAHEQYF.